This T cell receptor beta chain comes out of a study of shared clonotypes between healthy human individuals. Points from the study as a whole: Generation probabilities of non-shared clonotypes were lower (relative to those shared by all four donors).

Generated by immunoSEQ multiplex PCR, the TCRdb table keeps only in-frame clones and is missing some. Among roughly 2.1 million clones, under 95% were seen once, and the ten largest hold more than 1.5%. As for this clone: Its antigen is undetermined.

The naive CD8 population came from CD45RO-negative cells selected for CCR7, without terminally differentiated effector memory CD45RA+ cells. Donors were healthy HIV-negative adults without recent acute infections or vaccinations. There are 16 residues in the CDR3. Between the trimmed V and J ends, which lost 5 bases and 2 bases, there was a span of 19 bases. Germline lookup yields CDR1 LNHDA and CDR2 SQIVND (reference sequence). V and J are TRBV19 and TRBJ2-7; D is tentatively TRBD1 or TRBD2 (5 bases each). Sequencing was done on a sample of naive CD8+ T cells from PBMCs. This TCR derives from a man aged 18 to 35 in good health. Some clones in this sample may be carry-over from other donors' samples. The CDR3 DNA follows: TGTGCCAGTAGTCTGACCAGAACTAGGGGAGCCTACGAGCAGTACTTC. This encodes CASSLTRTRGAYEQYF.